The 16 T cell receptor beta chains reported below all come from one sample, sequenced in a study of molecular identifiers for immune sequencing clone quantification. From the PCR reads, TCRdb called clonotypes with MiXCR, one entry per CDR3 protein. The data show over 35,000 distinct CDR3 sequences, 24% seen once. Sample: naive CD8+ T cells from blood, with Jurkat cell RNA spiked in. Subset given: FACS-sorted CD8+CD4-CCR7+CD45RA+ naive T cells. The receptor set was obtained from a human donor in good health. Some libraries in this study had Jurkat cell RNA spiked in.

Turning to this clonotype: This may be a read error, as it is one base from a much larger clone. J is TRBJ2-7 and V is TRBV2; no clear D. Per germline, CDR1 SNHLY and CDR2 FYNNEI. The CDR3 is 13 residues long. Trimming shortened V by 7 bases and J by 2 bases, and 12 bases separated the two germline ends. The CDR3 spells CASIQLSPYEQYF. DNA for the CDR3: TGTGCCAGCATCCAGCTTAGCCCCTACGAGCAGTACTTC.

The V and J genes are TRBV28 and TRBJ2-1; D is perhaps TRBD2 (6 bases). Trimming took off 2 bases at V and 4 bases at J, with 9 bases between the two ends. CDR1 and CDR2 from the germline V gene are MDHEN and SYDVKM. The CDR3 runs 14 residues. The CDR3 protein is CASSLQRVYNEQFF. In DNA form, the CDR3 reads TGTGCCAGCAGTTTACAGCGGGTTTACAATGAGCAGTTCTTC.

This clonotype was recorded at least ten times. The chain uses TRBV6-6 and TRBJ2-3; 10 positions agree with TRBD1. V shed 4 bases, J shed 6 bases, and the junction held 4 bases outside the gene matches. CDR1 is MNHNY, CDR2 SVGAGI, per germline (reference sequence). The CDR3 consists of 14 residues. The CDR3, as DNA: TGTGCCAGCAGTTCCACGGACAGGGGGGATACGCAGTATTTT. It yields the protein CASSSTDRGDTQYF.

This clonotype came up many times. The J gene is TRBJ2-4, the V gene TRBV12-3 or TRBV12-4, with D perhaps assigned TRBD1 or TRBD2 (5 bases each). This CDR3 is built from 16 residues. Trimming cost V 5 bases and J 5 bases, with 19 bases left between them. The CDR3 loop reads CASSQPGPRAENIQYF. In DNA, the CDR3 is TGTGCCAGCAGTCAACCGGGGCCCCGAGCGGAAAACATTCAGTACTTC.

This clonotype has a handful of counts. This chain joins TRBV2 and TRBJ2-3, with D tentatively TRBD1 (6 bases). CDR1 and CDR2 (germline): SNHLY, FYNNEI. V lost 8 bases and J lost 0, with 12 bases in between. The CDR3 contains 14 residues. The CDR3 DNA is TGTGCCAGCCAGGGGTTCTCTAGCACAGATACGCAGTATTTT. This gives the protein CASQGFSSTDTQYF.

This clonotype was detected ten times or more. This chain's CDR3 is CASSPEMREQYF. In DNA, the CDR3 is TGTGCCAGCAGCCCTGAGATGCGAGAGCAGTACTTC. The rearrangement joins TRBV12-3 or TRBV12-4 to TRBJ2-7, with D unresolved. The V end was cut by 6 bases, the J end by 7 bases, with 13 bases between. The CDR3 spans 12 residues.

This clonotype showed up many times. This chain connects TRBV4-1 to TRBJ2-3; D might be TRBD2 (7 bases). The CDR3 contains 16 residues. The germline V gene has CDR1 MGHRA and CDR2 YSYEKL. The ends were cut back, 0 bases at V and 4 bases at J, with 14 bases in the middle. The CDR3 reads CASSQDSGGGPDTQYF. The CDR3 bases are TGCGCCAGCAGCCAAGATAGTGGGGGGGGCCCAGATACGCAGTATTTT.

About this clonotype: A much larger clone differs by one base, so this may be a read error. V and J are TRBV7-9 and TRBJ1-1, with TRBD1 matching 9 bases. V lost 5 bases, J lost 3 bases, and 7 bases stayed unmatched. This CDR3 has 15 residues. Germline values: CDR1 SEHNR, CDR2 FQNEAQ (reference sequence). The CDR3 sequence: CASSRTQGADTEAFF. The CDR3 bases are TGTGCCAGCAGCCGGACACAGGGGGCCGACACTGAAGCTTTCTTT.

A word on this clonotype: This sequence may be a read error, since a much larger clone differs from it by one base. V usage is TRBV7-6 and J usage is TRBJ2-7, with 11 bases identical to TRBD2. The CDR3 totals 15 residues. Germline V lookup: CDR1 SGHVS, CDR2 FNYEAQ. The CDR3 sequence is CGSSLFPSGGYEQYF. CDR3 DNA: TGTGGCAGCAGCTTATTCCCTAGCGGGGGGTACGAGCAGTACTTC.

The chain uses TRBV7-9 and TRBJ2-3; unclear D gene. The CDR3 spans 13 residues. Trimming pared 5 bases from V and 6 bases from J, leaving 12 bases between. Looked up from germline, CDR1 is SEHNR and CDR2 is FQNEAQ (reference sequence). In DNA form, the CDR3 reads TGTGCCAGCAGCAGAACCACCCATGATACGCAGTATTTT. It is translated as CASSRTTHDTQYF.

This clonotype occurred many times. This chain joins TRBV13 and TRBJ2-3; perhaps TRBD1 as D (5 bases). Germline loops: CDR1 PRHDT, CDR2 FYEKMQ (reference sequence). CDR3 length equals 16 residues. Trimming stripped 1 base from V and 4 bases from J, with 15 bases between. CDR3 DNA sequence: TGTGCCAGCAGCTTAGATCAGGGAAGTGAGCCAGATACGCAGTATTTT. Translation gives CASSLDQGSEPDTQYF.

This clonotype was seen more than once but under ten times. This could be a read error, since a much larger clone is one nucleotide away. The rearrangement joins TRBV19 to TRBJ2-5; D is uncertain. Germline lookup yields CDR1 LNHDA and CDR2 SQIVND (reference sequence). The CDR3 loop spans 14 amino acids. CDR3 coding DNA: TGTGTCAGTAGTATAGGCAGAGCAGAAGAGACCCAGTACTTC. It translates to CVSSIGRAEETQYF.

For this clonotype: Since a much larger clone is just one base distant, this may be a read error. This chain connects TRBV27 to TRBJ2-7, with D unclear. The CDR3 extends over 14 amino acids. Germline V gene lookup returns CDR1 MNHEY and CDR2 SMNVEV (reference sequence). This CDR3 reads CAGSLFDGAYEQYF. As DNA, the CDR3 is TGTGCCGGCAGTTTATTTGACGGAGCCTACGAGCAGTACTTC.

Note on this clonotype: One end of the junction fails to match germline, which may point to a read error. The chain joins TRBV7-2 to TRBJ2-3; D unclear. This CDR3 comprises 15 residues. CDR1 is SGHTA and CDR2 is FQGNSA in the germline V gene. This chain's CDR3 is CASSLTGTNGDTQYF. CDR3 DNA sequence: TGTGCCAGCAGCTTAACGGGCACGAATGGAGATACGCAGTACTTT. Filled out from reference TRBV7-2 and TRBJ2-3, the complete variable domain reads GAGVSQSPSNKVTEKGKDVELRCDPISGHTALYWYRQSLGQGLEFLIYFQGNSAPDKSGLPSDRFSAERTGGSVSTLTIQRTQQEDSAVYLCASSLTGTNGDTQYFGPGTRLTVL.

Comments on this clonotype: A single base separates this from a much larger clone, so it may be a read error. V and J are TRBV20-1 and TRBJ2-3; TRBD1 matches 9 bases. After removal of 6 bases from V and 4 bases from J, the junction contained 11 bases not matched to a gene. Germline values: CDR1 DFQATT, CDR2 SNEGSKA (reference sequence). The CDR3 spans 15 residues. CDR3 protein: CSALPGQGPPDTQYF. The CDR3 nucleotides read TGCAGTGCCCTCCCGGGACAGGGTCCGCCAGATACGCAGTATTTT.

This clonotype came up many times. This chain links TRBV19 with TRBJ2-1; 14 nucleotides line up with TRBD2. From germline, CDR1 is LNHDA and CDR2 SQIVND (reference sequence). The J segment lost 6 bases and the V segment lost 6 bases, leaving 4 bases of the junction unmatched. This CDR3 region has 15 residues. As DNA, the CDR3 is TGTGCCAGTAGGATCGGACTAGCGGGAGGCAATGAGCAGTTCTTC. It codes for CASRIGLAGGNEQFF.